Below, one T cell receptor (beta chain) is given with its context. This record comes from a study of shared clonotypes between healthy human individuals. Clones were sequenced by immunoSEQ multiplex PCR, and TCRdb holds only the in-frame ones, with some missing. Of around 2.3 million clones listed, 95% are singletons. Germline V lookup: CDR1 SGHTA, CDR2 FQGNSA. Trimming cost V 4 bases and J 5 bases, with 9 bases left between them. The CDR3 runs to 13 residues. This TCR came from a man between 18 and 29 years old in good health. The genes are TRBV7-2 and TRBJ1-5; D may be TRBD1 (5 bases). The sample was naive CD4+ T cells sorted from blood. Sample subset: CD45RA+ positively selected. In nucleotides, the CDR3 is TGTGCCAGCAGCTCGTCGGGGGATCAGCCCCAGCATTTT. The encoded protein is CASSSSGDQPQHF.